The T cell receptor beta chain under discussion was sequenced for a study of tumor-infiltrating lymphocytes in primary liver carcinoma. The authors took blood RNA from unsorted whole blood and also extracted germline DNA. With 7 bases removed from V and 2 bases from J, the gap between germline ends came to 18 bases. The CDR3 consists of 16 residues. Germline values: CDR1 SGHAT, CDR2 FQNNGV. Reverse transcription of approximately 0.55 ug total RNA with a constant-region primer produced TCR beta cDNA. It was through three nested multiplex PCR rounds of slightly modified ARM-PCR that TCR beta libraries arose. TRBV1-TRBV30 forward primers and a C-beta reverse primer were used in the first two PCR rounds, which each ran for 9 to 10 cycles. TCRdb recomputed calls from the multiplex PCR reads with MiXCR, one row per CDR3 protein. The data contain fewer than 350,000 distinct CDR3 sequences, 65% of them singletons.

V and J are TRBV11-2 and TRBJ2-1; D unclear. Sequencing used peripheral blood. The clonotype originates from a man aged 35-49 years with primary liver carcinoma and hepatitis B virus infection. The DNA for the CDR3 is TGTGCCAGCAATTACTCAGGATTTTCCCCCTACAATGAGCAGTTCTTC. As protein: CASNYSGFSPYNEQFF.